This T cell receptor (beta chain) was retrieved from a study of blood T cell repertoires in COVID-19. Study information: The United States, Italy and Spain supplied acute and convalescent COVID-19 samples. From T cells, B-cell-depleted T cells, or PBMCs came the material, which was cDNA or gDNA.

Trimming removed 0 bases from V and 10 bases from J, with 15 bases in between. In germline, CDR1 is LNHDA, CDR2 SQIVND (reference sequence). CDR3 length: 14 residues. Source study methods: Reference gene primer amplification yielded estimated nucleated cell counts. Repertoires were generated with immunoSEQ multiplex PCR, while TCRdb's copy carries only in-frame clones and drops some. The DNA was the basis for D and trimming; V, J and clone size are from that table. The table has hundreds of thousands of clones, 86% seen once; the top ten hold under 1.5%. This TCR was sampled from a woman under 40 with active or convalescent COVID-19. Sequenced input: peripheral blood. V gene TRBV19 combines with J gene TRBJ1-1; D not certain. The CDR3 DNA reads as TGTGCCAGTAGTATAGAACGCGCCCCCCCGATAGCTTTCTTT. Protein product: CASSIERAPPIAFF.